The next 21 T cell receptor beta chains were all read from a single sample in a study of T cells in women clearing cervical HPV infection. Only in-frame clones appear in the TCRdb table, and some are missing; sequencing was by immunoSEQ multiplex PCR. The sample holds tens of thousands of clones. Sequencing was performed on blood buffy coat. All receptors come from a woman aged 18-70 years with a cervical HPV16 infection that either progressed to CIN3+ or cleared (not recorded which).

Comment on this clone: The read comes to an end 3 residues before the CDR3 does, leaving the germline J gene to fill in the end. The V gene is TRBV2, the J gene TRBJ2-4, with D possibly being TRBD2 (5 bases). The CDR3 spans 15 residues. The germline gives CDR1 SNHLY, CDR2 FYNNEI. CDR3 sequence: CASSVSGRADYGQYF. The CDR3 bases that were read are TGTGCCAGCAGTGTAAGTGGAAGGGCTGACTATGGT.

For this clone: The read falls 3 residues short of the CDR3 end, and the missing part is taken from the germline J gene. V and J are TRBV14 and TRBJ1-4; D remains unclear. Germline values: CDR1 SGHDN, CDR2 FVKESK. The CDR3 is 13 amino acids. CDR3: CASSLSGNSPLFF. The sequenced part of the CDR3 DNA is TGTGCCAGCAGCCTTTCGGGGAATTCACCA.

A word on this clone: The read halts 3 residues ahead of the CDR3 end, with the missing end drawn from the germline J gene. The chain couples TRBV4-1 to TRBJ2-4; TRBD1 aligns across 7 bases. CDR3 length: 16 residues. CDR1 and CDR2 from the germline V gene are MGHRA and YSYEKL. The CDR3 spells CASSQGVRTGARIQYF. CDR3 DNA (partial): TGCGCCAGCAGCCAAGGAGTCAGGACAGGAGCTCGTATT.

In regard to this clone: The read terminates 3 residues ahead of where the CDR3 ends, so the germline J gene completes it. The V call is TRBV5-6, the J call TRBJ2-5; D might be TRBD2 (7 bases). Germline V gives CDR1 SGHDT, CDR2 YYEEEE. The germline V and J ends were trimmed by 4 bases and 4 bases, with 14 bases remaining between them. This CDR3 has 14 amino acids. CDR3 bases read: TGTGCCAGCAGCGGGGGGGGCAGGGGAGAGACC. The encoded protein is CASSGGGRGET. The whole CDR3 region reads CASSGGGRGETQYF.

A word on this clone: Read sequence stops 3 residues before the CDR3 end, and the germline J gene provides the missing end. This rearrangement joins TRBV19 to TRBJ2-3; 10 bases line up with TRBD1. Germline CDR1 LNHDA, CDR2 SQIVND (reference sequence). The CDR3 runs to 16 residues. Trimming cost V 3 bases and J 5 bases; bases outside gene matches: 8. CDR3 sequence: CASSIPGQGMQDTQYF. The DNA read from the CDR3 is TGTGCCAGTAGTATCCCGGGACAGGGGATGCAAGATACG. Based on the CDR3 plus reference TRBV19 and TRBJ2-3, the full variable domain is DGGITQSPKYLFRKEGQNVTLSCEQNLNHDAMYWYRQDPGQGLRLIYYSQIVNDFQKGDIAEGYSVSREKKESFPLTVTSAQKNPTAFYLCASSIPGQGMQDTQYFGPGTRLTVL.

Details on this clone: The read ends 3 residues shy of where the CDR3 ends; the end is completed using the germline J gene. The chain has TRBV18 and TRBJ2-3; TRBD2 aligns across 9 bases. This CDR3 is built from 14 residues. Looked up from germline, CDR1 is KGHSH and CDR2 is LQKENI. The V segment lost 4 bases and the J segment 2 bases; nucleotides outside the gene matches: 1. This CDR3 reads CASSLAGDTDTQYF. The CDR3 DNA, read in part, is TGTGCCAGCTCACTAGCGGGGGACACAGATACG.

CDR3 DNA (partial): TGTGCCAGTAGTTCCCACAGGAGTATGAACACTGAA. It translates to CASSSHRSMNTE. The whole CDR3 is CASSSHRSMNTEAFF. V usage is TRBV19 and J usage is TRBJ1-1; TRBD1 is a possible D gene (5 bases). The read halts 3 residues ahead of the CDR3 end, with the missing end drawn from the germline J gene. This CDR3 is built from 15 residues. Trimming stripped 5 bases from V and 0 bases from J, with 13 bases between. From germline, CDR1 is LNHDA and CDR2 SQIVND (reference sequence). The complete variable domain, with remaining parts taken from reference TRBV19 and TRBJ1-1, reads DGGITQSPKYLFRKEGQNVTLSCEQNLNHDAMYWYRQDPGQGLRLIYYSQIVNDFQKGDIAEGYSVSREKKESFPLTVTSAQKNPTAFYLCASSSHRSMNTEAFFGQGTRLTVV.

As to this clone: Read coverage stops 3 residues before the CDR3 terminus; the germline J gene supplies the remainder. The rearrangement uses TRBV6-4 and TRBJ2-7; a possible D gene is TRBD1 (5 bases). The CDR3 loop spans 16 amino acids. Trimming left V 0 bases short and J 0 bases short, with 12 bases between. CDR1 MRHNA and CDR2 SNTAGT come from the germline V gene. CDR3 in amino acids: CASSDSSQGSSYEQYF. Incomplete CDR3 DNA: TGTGCCAGCAGTGACTCTTCGCAGGGTAGCTCCTACGAG.

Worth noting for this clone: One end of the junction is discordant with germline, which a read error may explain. The CDR3 bases that were read are TGTGCCAGCAGCCCTCTTGGCCCAGAGACG. It codes for CASSPLGPET. From start to end, the CDR3 is CASSPLGPETQYF. The rearrangement joins TRBV7-9 to TRBJ2-3, with unresolved D. The read falls 3 residues short of the CDR3 end, and the missing part is taken from the germline J gene. CDR1 is SEHNR, CDR2 FQNEAQ, per germline (reference sequence). CDR3 length: 13 residues.

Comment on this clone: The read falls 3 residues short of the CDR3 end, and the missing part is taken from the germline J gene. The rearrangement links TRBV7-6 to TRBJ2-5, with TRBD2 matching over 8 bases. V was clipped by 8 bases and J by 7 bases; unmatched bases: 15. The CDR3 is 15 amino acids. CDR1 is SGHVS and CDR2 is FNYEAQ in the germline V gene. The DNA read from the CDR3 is TGTGCCAGCGTATCGGCCGGGGGGGCATTGGGGACC. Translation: CASVSAGGALGT. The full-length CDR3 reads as CASVSAGGALGTQYF.

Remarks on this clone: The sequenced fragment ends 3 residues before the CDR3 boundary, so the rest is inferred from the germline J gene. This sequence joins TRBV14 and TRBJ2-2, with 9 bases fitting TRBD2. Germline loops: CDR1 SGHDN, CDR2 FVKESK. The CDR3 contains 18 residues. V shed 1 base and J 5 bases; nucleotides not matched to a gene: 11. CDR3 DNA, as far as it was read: TGTGCCAGCAGCCAAGCCGAGCGGGGGGCAACGTGGACCGGGGAG. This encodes CASSQAERGATWTGE. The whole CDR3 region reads CASSQAERGATWTGELFF.

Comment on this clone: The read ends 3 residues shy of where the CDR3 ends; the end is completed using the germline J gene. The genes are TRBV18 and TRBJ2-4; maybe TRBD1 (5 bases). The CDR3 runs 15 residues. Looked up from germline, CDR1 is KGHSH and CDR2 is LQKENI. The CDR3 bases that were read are TGTGCCAGCTCCCAAGACAGAGCCCTTAACTATGGT. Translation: CASSQDRALNYG. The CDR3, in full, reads CASSQDRALNYGQYF.

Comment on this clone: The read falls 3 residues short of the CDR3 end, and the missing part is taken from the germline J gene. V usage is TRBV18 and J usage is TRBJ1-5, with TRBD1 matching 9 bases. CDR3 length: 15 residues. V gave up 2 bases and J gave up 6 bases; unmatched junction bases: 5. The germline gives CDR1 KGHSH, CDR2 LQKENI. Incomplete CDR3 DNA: TGTGCCAGCTCACCAATGGGACAGGGCAGTCAGCCC. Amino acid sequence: CASSPMGQGSQP. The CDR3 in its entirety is CASSPMGQGSQPQHF.

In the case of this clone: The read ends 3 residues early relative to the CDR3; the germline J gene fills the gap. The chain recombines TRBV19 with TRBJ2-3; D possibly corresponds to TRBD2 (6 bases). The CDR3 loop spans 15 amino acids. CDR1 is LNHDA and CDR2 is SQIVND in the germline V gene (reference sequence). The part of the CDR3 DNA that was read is TGTGCCAGTAGTACAACGGGGACTCCTCAAGAGACG. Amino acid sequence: CASSTTGTPQET. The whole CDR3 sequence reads CASSTTGTPQETQYF.

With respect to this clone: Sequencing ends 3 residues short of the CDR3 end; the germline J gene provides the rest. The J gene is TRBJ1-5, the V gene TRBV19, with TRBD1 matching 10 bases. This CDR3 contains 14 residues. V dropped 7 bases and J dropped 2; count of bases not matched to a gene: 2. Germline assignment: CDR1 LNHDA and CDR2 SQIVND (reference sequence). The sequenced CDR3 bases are TGTGCCAGTACCGGGACAGGGGGCAATCAGCCC. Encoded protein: CASTGTGGNQP. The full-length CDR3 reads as CASTGTGGNQPQHF.

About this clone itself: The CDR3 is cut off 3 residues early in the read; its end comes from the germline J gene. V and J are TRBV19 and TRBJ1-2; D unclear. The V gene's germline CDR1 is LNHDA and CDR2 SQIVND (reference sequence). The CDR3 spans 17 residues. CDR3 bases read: TGTGCCAGTAGTATAGAACCTTGGACTAGCTCCTACAATGAC. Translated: CASSIEPWTSSYND. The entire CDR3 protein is CASSIEPWTSSYNDYTF.

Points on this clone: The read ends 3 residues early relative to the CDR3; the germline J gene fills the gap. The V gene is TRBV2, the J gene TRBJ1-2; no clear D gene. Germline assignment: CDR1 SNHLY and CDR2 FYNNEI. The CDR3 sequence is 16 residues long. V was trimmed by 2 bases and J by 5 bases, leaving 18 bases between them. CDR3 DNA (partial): TGTGCCAGCAGTGAAAATGGTCCCAGTTTCAAATATGGC. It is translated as CASSENGPSFKYG. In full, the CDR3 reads CASSENGPSFKYGYTF. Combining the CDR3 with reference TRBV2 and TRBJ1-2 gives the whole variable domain EPEVTQTPSHQVTQMGQEVILRCVPISNHLYFYWYRQILGQKVEFLVSFYNNEISEKSEIFDDQFSVERPDGSNFTLKIRSTKLEDSAMYFCASSENGPSFKYGYTFGSGTRLTVV.

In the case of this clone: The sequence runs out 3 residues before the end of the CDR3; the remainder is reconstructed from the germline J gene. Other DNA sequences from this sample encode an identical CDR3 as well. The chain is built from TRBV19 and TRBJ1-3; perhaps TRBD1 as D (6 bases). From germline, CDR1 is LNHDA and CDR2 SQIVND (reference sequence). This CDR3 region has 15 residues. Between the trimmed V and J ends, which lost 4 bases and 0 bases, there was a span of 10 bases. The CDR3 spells CASSTGRGSGNTIYF. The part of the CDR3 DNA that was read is TGTGCCAGTAGTACCGGCAGGGGCTCTGGAAACACC. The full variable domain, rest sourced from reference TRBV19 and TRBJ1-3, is DGGITQSPKYLFRKEGQNVTLSCEQNLNHDAMYWYRQDPGQGLRLIYYSQIVNDFQKGDIAEGYSVSREKKESFPLTVTSAQKNPTAFYLCASSTGRGSGNTIYFGEGSWLTVV.

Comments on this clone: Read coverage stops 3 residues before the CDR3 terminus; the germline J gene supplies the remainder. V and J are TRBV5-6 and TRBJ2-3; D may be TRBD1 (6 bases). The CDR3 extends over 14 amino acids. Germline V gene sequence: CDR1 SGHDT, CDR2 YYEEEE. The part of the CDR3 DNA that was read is TGTGCCAGCAGCTTTGAGCAGGGGAAAGAGACG. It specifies CASSFEQGKET. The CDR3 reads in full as CASSFEQGKETQYF.

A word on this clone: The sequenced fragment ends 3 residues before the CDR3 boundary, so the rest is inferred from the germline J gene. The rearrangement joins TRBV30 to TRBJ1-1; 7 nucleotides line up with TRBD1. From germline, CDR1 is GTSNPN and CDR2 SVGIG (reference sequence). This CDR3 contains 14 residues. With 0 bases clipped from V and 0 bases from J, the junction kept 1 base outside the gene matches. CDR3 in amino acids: CAWSVGTVNTEAFF. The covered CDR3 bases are TGTGCCTGGAGTGTGGGGACAGTGAACACTGAA. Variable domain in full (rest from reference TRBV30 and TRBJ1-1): SQTIHQWPATLVQPVGSPLSLECTVEGTSNPNLYWYRQAAGRGLQLLFYSVGIGQISSEVPQNLSASRPQDRQFILSSKKLLLSDSGFYLCAWSVGTVNTEAFFGQGTRLTVV.

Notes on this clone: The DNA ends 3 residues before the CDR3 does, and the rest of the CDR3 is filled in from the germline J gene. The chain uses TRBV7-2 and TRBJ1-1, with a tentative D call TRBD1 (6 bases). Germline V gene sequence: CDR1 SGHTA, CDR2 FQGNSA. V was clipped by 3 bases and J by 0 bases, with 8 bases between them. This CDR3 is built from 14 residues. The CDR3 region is CASSFQGMNTEAFF. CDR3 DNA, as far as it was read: TGTGCCAGCAGCTTCCAGGGGATGAACACTGAA.